The 30 T cell receptor beta chains presented below share a single source sample, sequenced in a study of blood T cell repertoires in COVID-19. Sequencing used immunoSEQ multiplex PCR; TCRdb keeps in-frame clones, though not all of them. This sample has 150,000 to 200,000 clones, with about four fifths found just once. The sequencing input was PBMCs or T cells enriched from blood (not recorded which). The receptors shown here come from a woman aged 60-70 years who had recovered from COVID-19.

The V call is TRBV21-1, the J call TRBJ1-5; the listed D gene, TRBD1, was not tested against the DNA. TRBV21-1 is annotated as a pseudogene. This CDR3 has 17 amino acids. CDR3 amino acids: CASSKLFGQDSNQPQHF. In DNA form, the CDR3 reads TGTGCCAGCAGCAAACTATTTGGACAGGATAGCAATCAGCCCCAGCATTTT.

This chain joins TRBV21-1 and TRBJ1-1; the table assigns TRBD1, which was not confirmed against the DNA. TRBV21-1 is reported as a pseudogene. The CDR3 sequence is 18 residues long. CDR3 in amino acids: CASSAHSGTGETNTEAFF. CDR3 DNA: TGTGCCAGCAGCGCGCACTCCGGGACAGGGGAGACGAACACTGAAGCTTTCTTT.

The genes are TRBV19 and TRBJ1-6; tentative D call: TRBD1 (5 bases). Germline V gives CDR1 LNHDA, CDR2 SQIVND (reference sequence). The length of the CDR3 is 13 residues. V was trimmed by 7 bases and J by 10 bases, leaving 14 bases between them. The CDR3 here is CASTWGGGSPLHF. DNA of the CDR3: TGTGCCAGTACTTGGGGGGGTGGCTCACCCCTCCACTTT.

V and J are TRBV5-6 and TRBJ2-2; D remains ambiguous. Trimming stripped 0 bases from V and 0 bases from J, with 3 bases between. Germline V gives CDR1 SGHDT, CDR2 YYEEEE. The CDR3 has 14 amino acids. CDR3 coding DNA: TGTGCCAGCAGCTTGGTCTCGAACACCGGGGAGCTGTTTTTT. It codes for CASSLVSNTGELFF. The full variable domain, completed using reference TRBV5-6 and TRBJ2-2, is DAGVTQSPTHLIKTRGQQVTLRCSPKSGHDTVSWYQQALGQGPQFIFQYYEEEERQRGNFPDRFSGHQFPNYSSELNVNALLLGDSALYLCASSLVSNTGELFFGEGSRLTVL.

The V gene is TRBV30, the J gene TRBJ1-1, with D maybe TRBD1 (5 bases). The V end lost 1 base, the J end lost 0 bases, and 9 bases lay between the germline ends. CDR1 GTSNPN and CDR2 SVGIG come from the germline V gene (reference sequence). CDR3 length equals 14 residues. CDR3 coding DNA: TGTGCCTGGAGTGATGGGGCGGTGAACACTGAAGCTTTCTTT. Protein sequence: CAWSDGAVNTEAFF.

This clone has only a few counts. This chain connects TRBV7-8 to TRBJ1-5; a possible D gene is TRBD1 (5 bases). The germline CDR1 and CDR2 sequences are SGHVS and FQNEAQ. The CDR3 runs to 14 residues. V gave up 1 base and J gave up 5 bases, with 9 bases separating them. The CDR3 region is CASSLGGGHQPQHF. The CDR3 DNA reads as TGTGCCAGCAGCTTAGGGGGGGGACATCAGCCCCAGCATTTT.

The genes are TRBV2 and TRBJ2-1, with a tentative D call TRBD2 (6 bases). The germline V gene encodes CDR1 SNHLY and CDR2 FYNNEI. The V end lost 6 bases, the J end lost 0 bases, and 9 bases lay between the germline ends. The CDR3 has 14 amino acids. This CDR3 reads CASRMGGSYNEQFF. The CDR3 nucleotides are TGTGCCAGCAGGATGGGGGGCTCCTACAATGAGCAGTTCTTC.

The rearrangement links TRBV3-1 (or the pseudogene TRBV3-2) to TRBJ2-5, with D possibly TRBD2 on 6 matching bases. Germline CDR1 is LGHDT and CDR2 is YNNKEL (reference sequence). This CDR3 is built from 15 residues. V was shortened by 1 base and J by 6 bases, with 15 bases between the two germline ends. The CDR3: CASSQVDYQVKTQYF. Here the CDR3 DNA reads TGTGCCAGCAGCCAAGTGGACTACCAGGTGAAGACCCAGTACTTC.

The chain joins TRBV7-2 to TRBJ1-2; D is undetermined. Per germline, CDR1 SGHTA and CDR2 FQGNSA. The CDR3 runs 13 residues. V lost 5 bases to trimming and J lost 2 bases, with 9 bases between them. The CDR3 region is CASSAGLNYGYTF. The DNA for the CDR3 is TGTGCCAGCAGCGCCGGACTGAACTATGGCTACACCTTC.

The chain has TRBV11-2 and TRBJ2-7; tentatively, D is TRBD1 (6 bases). The CDR3 is 14 amino acids. Between the trimmed V and J ends, which lost 4 bases and 2 bases, there was a span of 12 bases. Germline CDR1 is SGHAT and CDR2 is FQNNGV. The CDR3 DNA is TGTGCCAGCAGCTATACAGGGCTCCCCTACGAGCAGTACTTC. It yields the protein CASSYTGLPYEQYF.

The chain employs TRBV12-3 or TRBV12-4 and TRBJ2-3; D is perhaps TRBD1 (6 bases). V was shortened by 5 bases and J by 10 bases, with 16 bases between the two germline ends. The CDR3 runs to 13 residues. Here the CDR3 DNA reads TGTGCCAGCAGTAGAGACTCCCAGGGGTCGCAGTATTTT. It encodes CASSRDSQGSQYF.

The chain employs TRBV6-5 and TRBJ2-1; TRBD1 is a possible D gene (7 bases). The CDR3 has 16 residues. V lost 0 bases to trimming and J lost 7 bases, with 16 bases between them. Germline V gene lookup returns CDR1 MNHEY and CDR2 SVGAGI. The CDR3 region is CASSYSVGGGRNEQFF. Written as DNA, the CDR3 is TGTGCCAGCAGTTACTCGGTCGGAGGGGGCAGGAATGAGCAGTTCTTC.

The table lists this clone with a count of one. The chain is built from TRBV11-2 and TRBJ2-3, with 13 bases matching TRBD2. The germline CDR1 and CDR2 sequences are SGHAT and FQNNGV. J lost 10 bases, V lost 0 bases, and 4 bases had no gene match. The CDR3 runs to 15 residues. The DNA for the CDR3 is TGTGCCAGCAGCTTAGAAGGACTAGCGGGGGAATCGCAGTATTTT. It encodes CASSLEGLAGESQYF.

The CDR3 sequence: CASSLSRTGTGERNTEAFF. CDR3 coding DNA: TGTGCCAGCAGCCTCAGCCGGACCGGGACAGGGGAGAGGAACACTGAAGCTTTCTTT. The chain carries TRBV3-1 (or the pseudogene TRBV3-2) and TRBJ1-1; 10 bases agree with TRBD1. CDR1 is LGHDT and CDR2 is YNNKEL in the germline V gene (reference sequence). The ends lost 4 bases at V and 1 base at J; junction bases unmatched: 15. This CDR3 comprises 19 residues.

This rearrangement joins TRBV19 to TRBJ2-1, with D tentatively TRBD2 (5 bases). Germline V gene data show CDR1 as LNHDA and CDR2 as SQIVND (reference sequence). CDR3 length equals 14 residues. V was cut by 6 bases and J by 3 bases, with 12 bases left in between. The CDR3 DNA is TGTGCCAGTAGCGACTACCCTTACTACAATGAGCAGTTCTTC. It specifies CASSDYPYYNEQFF.

The V gene is TRBV5-5, the J gene TRBJ1-2, with D tentatively TRBD1 (6 bases). The V end lost 2 bases, the J end lost 4 bases, and 27 bases lay between the germline ends. The CDR3 has 19 residues. Per germline, CDR1 SGHKS and CDR2 YYEKEE (reference sequence). The CDR3 nucleotides are TGTGCCAGCAGCTTAAGTGTCTCAGTACTTCTCAGGGGTGCCTATGGCTACACCTTC. Residues: CASSLSVSVLLRGAYGYTF.

The J gene is TRBJ1-1, the V gene TRBV5-1; the match to TRBD1 covers 8 bases. The length of the CDR3 is 14 residues. The trim removed 5 bases at V and 4 bases at J, leaving 7 bases unmatched. Germline V gene data show CDR1 as SGHRS and CDR2 as YFSETQ. This CDR3 is CASRSETGVTEAFF. CDR3 coding DNA: TGCGCCAGCAGGTCAGAGACAGGGGTCACTGAAGCTTTCTTT.

The rearrangement links TRBV5-6 to TRBJ1-2; no definite D call. The V end lost 4 bases, the J end lost 7 bases, and 8 bases lay between the germline ends. The CDR3 covers 11 residues. CDR1 and CDR2 (germline): SGHDT, YYEEEE. CDR3 sequence (DNA): TGTGCCAGCAGCCGGAGATCTGGCTACACCTTC. Encoded protein: CASSRRSGYTF.

This chain joins TRBV9 and TRBJ2-3; D call uncertain. The germline V gene has CDR1 SGDLS and CDR2 YYNGEE. V was shortened by 0 bases and J by 6 bases, with 8 bases between the two germline ends. CDR3 length equals 13 residues. CDR3 loop: CASSVEVEDTQYF. The CDR3 DNA is TGTGCCAGCAGCGTAGAAGTCGAGGATACGCAGTATTTT.

The chain has TRBV19 and TRBJ2-3; 8 bases are a match to TRBD2. Germline CDR1 reads LNHDA; CDR2 reads SQIVND (reference sequence). The CDR3 spans 16 residues. The V and J ends lost 4 bases and 8 bases, in that order; junction bases with no gene match: 14. The CDR3 loop reads CASSKGSGDRRGTQYF. The CDR3 DNA follows: TGTGCCAGTAGTAAGGGTAGCGGGGACCGCCGTGGTACGCAGTATTTT.

V gene TRBV3-1 (or the pseudogene TRBV3-2) combines with J gene TRBJ2-7; 12 nucleotides align to TRBD2. Per the germline V gene, CDR1 is LGHDT and CDR2 is YNNKEL (reference sequence). V was clipped by 4 bases and J by 4 bases; unmatched bases: 5. The CDR3 covers 15 residues. CDR3 loop: CASSPTSGGTYEQYF. CDR3 in DNA: TGTGCCAGCAGCCCCACTAGCGGGGGGACGTACGAGCAGTACTTC.

The chain combines TRBV18 with TRBJ2-3, with TRBD2 identical over 7 bases. Trimming took 6 bases from V and 1 from J; bases not matched to a gene: 4. Germline V gene lookup returns CDR1 KGHSH and CDR2 LQKENI. CDR3 size: 14 residues. CDR3: CASSESGGTDTQYF. DNA of the CDR3: TGTGCCAGCTCGGAGAGCGGGGGCACAGATACGCAGTATTTT.

The rearrangement uses TRBV12-5 and TRBJ2-3; no firm D call. The germline gives CDR1 LGHNT, CDR2 FRNRAP. CDR3 length: 12 amino acids. V was pared by 0 bases and J by 6 bases, with 4 bases between. Written as DNA, the CDR3 is TGTGCTAGTGGTTTGGTCCCGGATACGCAGTATTTT. As protein: CASGLVPDTQYF.

This clone was detected many times. V usage is TRBV5-1 and J usage is TRBJ1-2; TRBD1 matches 8 bases. CDR3 length: 14 residues. J was trimmed by 3 bases and V by 4 bases; bases with no gene match: 5. Germline CDR1 and CDR2: SGHRS and YFSETQ. The CDR3 bases are TGCGCCAGCAGCAACCCGGGACAGGACTATGGCTACACCTTC. It specifies CASSNPGQDYGYTF.

The rearrangement uses TRBV6-1 and TRBJ2-7; TRBD1 agrees at 9 bases. V lost 3 bases and J lost 5; bases outside the gene matches: 5. This CDR3 region has 14 residues. Germline V gene data show CDR1 as MNHNS and CDR2 as SASEGT. The CDR3 reads CASSEGTGFHEQYF. In DNA, the CDR3 is TGTGCCAGCAGTGAGGGGACAGGGTTCCACGAGCAGTACTTC.

The gene calls are TRBV11-3 and TRBJ2-1; 14 nucleotides line up with TRBD2. The CDR3 contains 15 residues. Germline V gene lookup returns CDR1 SGHNT and CDR2 YENEEA. Trimming at V came to 3 bases and at J to 10 bases, leaving 5 bases not matched to a gene. In DNA, the CDR3 is TGTGCCAGCAGCTTGGGACTAGCGGGGGCCGGCGAGCAGTTCTTC. Translating gives CASSLGLAGAGEQFF.

This clone was found many times. This chain joins TRBV19 and TRBJ2-7; 9 bases align to TRBD1. V lost 6 bases and J lost 2; bases outside the gene matches: 8. The CDR3 loop spans 15 amino acids. Per the germline V gene, CDR1 is LNHDA and CDR2 is SQIVND (reference sequence). CDR3 DNA sequence: TGTGCCAGTAGCGTGGAGGGACAGGGCACCTACGAGCAGTACTTC. It encodes CASSVEGQGTYEQYF.

This rearrangement joins TRBV11-2 to TRBJ1-3, with a weak D call TRBD1 (5 bases). Germline V gives CDR1 SGHAT, CDR2 FQNNGV. The CDR3 has 16 amino acids. With 1 base removed from V and 0 bases from J, the gap between germline ends came to 10 bases. The CDR3 loop is CASSLVTGLSGNTIYF. The CDR3 region has the DNA TGTGCCAGCAGCTTAGTCACAGGCCTCTCTGGAAACACCATATATTTT.

There are many counts of this clone. This chain uses TRBV2 with TRBJ2-7; no reliable D call. V lost 3 bases and J lost 3, with 9 bases in between. Germline values: CDR1 SNHLY, CDR2 FYNNEI. The CDR3 contains 13 residues. DNA of the CDR3: TGTGCCAGCAGTGATACCCGGTTCTACGAGCAGTACTTC. It is translated as CASSDTRFYEQYF.

This chain joins TRBV6-5 and TRBJ2-2, with D possibly being TRBD1 (5 bases). This CDR3 has 14 amino acids. Germline loops: CDR1 MNHEY, CDR2 SVGAGI. With 2 bases removed from V and 3 bases from J, the gap between germline ends came to 7 bases. The CDR3 region has the DNA TGTGCCAGCAGTTACGGGGCGGACACCGGGGAGCTGTTTTTT. Its protein is CASSYGADTGELFF.